This entry is about one TCR beta chain. No antigen is known for it. CDR3 length: 15 residues. With 3 bases clipped from V and 9 bases from J, the junction kept 8 bases outside the gene matches. Germline V gives CDR1 DFQATT, CDR2 SNEGSKA (reference sequence). The sample is drawn from a study of post-analysis software for immune sequencing data. The wider study: As for disease course, relapsing-remitting, secondary progressive and progressive-relapsing multiple sclerosis were all included. Study-wide results and limits: Higher frequency in patients than in controls was seen for about five TRBV segments, with TRBV5-6, TRBV5-1 and TRBV20-1 among them. Significantly lower normalized Chao1 diversity was found in patients with multiple sclerosis relative to controls.

cDNA libraries of TCR beta carried unique molecular identifiers. Roughly 500,000 cDNA molecules came from around 1 to 10 million T cells. MiXCR, run by TCRdb on the PCR reads, gives a single entry per CDR3 protein. Of about 820,000 distinct CDR3 sequences detected, approximately 53% appear once; the ten largest clones hold 4.6%. Specimen: blood. The source of this sequence is a girl aged 5-17 years with multiple sclerosis. This sequence joins TRBV20-1 and TRBJ2-1; TRBD2 agrees at 13 bases. The CDR3 nucleotides read TGCAGTGCTAGCCCCGGGACTAGCGGGAATAGTGAGCAGTTCTTC. Its translation is CSASPGTSGNSEQFF.